The 2 T cell receptor beta chains in this list originate from one sample, sequenced in a study of blood T cell repertoires in COVID-19. TCRdb's table, derived via immunoSEQ multiplex PCR, lists solely in-frame clones and lacks some. Among about 200,000 clones, around nine tenths were seen once, and the ten largest hold around 1.5%. Sequencing was done on a sample of peripheral blood. These TCRs come from a man aged 18 to 30 with active or convalescent COVID-19.

V gene TRBV5-1 combines with J gene TRBJ1-1; D is possibly TRBD1 (5 bases). CDR3 size: 14 residues. Germline V lookup: CDR1 SGHRS, CDR2 YFSETQ. Trimming stripped 4 bases from V and 8 bases from J, with 18 bases between. The CDR3 coding sequence is TGCGCCAGCAGCCCCGGGGACTTAGGGGCGGAAGCTTTCTTT. Translated: CASSPGDLGAEAFF.

The chain links TRBV9 to TRBJ1-2; D possibly corresponds to TRBD1 (6 bases). Trimming removed 5 bases from V and 0 bases from J, with 11 bases in between. Germline lookup yields CDR1 SGDLS and CDR2 YYNGEE. The CDR3 is 14 residues long. The CDR3 reads CASSSTGANYGYTF. Written as DNA, the CDR3 is TGTGCCAGCAGTTCGACAGGCGCTAACTATGGCTACACCTTC. The variable domain in full, with the rest retrieved from reference TRBV9 and TRBJ1-2, is DSGVTQTPKHLITATGQRVTLRCSPRSGDLSVYWYQQSLDQGLQFLIQYYNGEERAKGNILERFSAQQFPDLHSELNLSSLELGDSALYFCASSSTGANYGYTFGSGTRLTVV.